The TCR beta chain described here comes from a study of CD8 T cells in ankylosing spondylitis. Study-level results: Reported data indicate significant enrichment of disease-linked clones within matched ankylosing spondylitis synovial fluid.

CDR3 size: 14 residues. The germline V gene encodes CDR1 MNHNS and CDR2 SASEGT. This clonotype was counted ten times or more. Its antigen is unknown. The junction shows a germline mismatch at one end, possibly a read error. MiXCR was run by TCRdb on the 5' RACE reads, yielding one entry per CDR3 protein. This table holds 200,000 to 300,000 distinct CDR3 sequences, around 7.8% found once. The sequence derives from a male donor with ankylosing spondylitis or in good health (not recorded which). The chain uses TRBV6-1 and TRBJ1-1; D not resolved. Sequencing was performed on blood, either unsorted or a sorted T cell fraction (not recorded which). The CDR3 DNA is TGTGCCAGCCGTGAACGCTGGATGAACACTGAAGCTTTCTTT. This gives the protein CASRERWMNTEAFF.